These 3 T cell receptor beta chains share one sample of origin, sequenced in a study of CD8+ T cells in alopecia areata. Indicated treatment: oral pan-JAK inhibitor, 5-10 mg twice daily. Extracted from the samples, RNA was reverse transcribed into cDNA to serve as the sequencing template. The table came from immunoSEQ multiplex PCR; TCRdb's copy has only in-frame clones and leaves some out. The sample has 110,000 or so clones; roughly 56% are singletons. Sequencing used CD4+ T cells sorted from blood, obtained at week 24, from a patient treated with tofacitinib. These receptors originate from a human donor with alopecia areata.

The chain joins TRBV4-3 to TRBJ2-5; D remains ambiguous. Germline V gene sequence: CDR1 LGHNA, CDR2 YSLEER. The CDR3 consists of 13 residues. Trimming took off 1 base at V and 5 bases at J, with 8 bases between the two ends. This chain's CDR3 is CASSQGIGETQYF. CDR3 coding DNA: TGCGCCAGCAGCCAAGGAATCGGGGAGACCCAGTACTTC.

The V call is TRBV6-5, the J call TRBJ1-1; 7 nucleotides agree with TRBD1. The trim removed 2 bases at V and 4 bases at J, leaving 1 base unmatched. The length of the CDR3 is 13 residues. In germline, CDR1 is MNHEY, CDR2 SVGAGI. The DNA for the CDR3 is TGTGCCAGCAGTTACAACAGGGGCACTGAAGCTTTCTTT. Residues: CASSYNRGTEAFF.

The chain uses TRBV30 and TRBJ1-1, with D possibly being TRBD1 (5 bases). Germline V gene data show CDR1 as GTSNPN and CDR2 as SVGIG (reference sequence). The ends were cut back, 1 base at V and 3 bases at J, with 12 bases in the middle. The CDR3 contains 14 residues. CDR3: CAWSDRQLYTEAFF. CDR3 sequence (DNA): TGTGCCTGGAGTGACAGACAGTTGTACACTGAAGCTTTCTTT.